The rows below give T cell receptor beta chains drawn from one sample of a study of blood T cells in healthy people across ages. TCRdb processed the 5' RACE reads anew with MiXCR; each CDR3 protein has one entry. Here the sample spans 1.2 million to 1.5 million distinct CDR3 sequences, around 59% being singletons. Sequenced input: blood. The receptors come from a man aged 18 to 29 in good health. CDR3s include the opening cysteine and the closing phenylalanine or tryptophan. D genes are given only for firm matches. For some rows the clone size is stated as once, few or many, or as a class when expanded; others skip it.

d_gene: TRBD2
abundance: .
v_gene: TRBV20-1
j_gene: TRBJ2-3
CDR3nt: TGCAGTGCTACCGACCTAGCGGGGGGCCCCACAGATACGCAGTATTTT
CDR3aa: CSATDLAGGPTDTQYF

d_gene: TRBD1
abundance: .
v_gene: TRBV27
j_gene: TRBJ2-7
CDR3nt: TGTGCCAGCAGTTTGGAACCGGGACAGGGATCCTACGAGCAGTACTTC
CDR3aa: CASSLEPGQGSYEQYF

d_gene: .
abundance: .
v_gene: TRBV20-1
j_gene: TRBJ1-2
CDR3nt: TGCAGTGCTCCCCTCAGCCTCCCGGGACGGAACTATGGCTACACCTTC
CDR3aa: CSAPLSLPGRNYGYTF

d_gene: TRBD1
abundance: .
v_gene: TRBV20-1
j_gene: TRBJ2-1
CDR3nt: TGCAGTGCTGGGGGCGCGGGACAGGGAGAGAATGAGCAGTTCTTC
CDR3aa: CSAGGAGQGENEQFF

d_gene: TRBD2
abundance: once
v_gene: TRBV29-1
j_gene: TRBJ2-1
CDR3nt: TGCAGCGTTCTTCCCCCATTAAGGACTAGCGGATACAATGAGCAGTTCTTC
CDR3aa: CSVLPPLRTSGYNEQFF

d_gene: TRBD1
abundance: .
v_gene: TRBV7-9
j_gene: TRBJ2-7
CDR3nt: TGTGCCAGCAGCTTATTGGGACAGGGAGCGTCCTACGAGCAGTACTTC
CDR3aa: CASSLLGQGASYEQYF

d_gene: TRBD1
abundance: .
v_gene: TRBV7-9
j_gene: TRBJ1-2
CDR3nt: TGTGCCAGCAGCCCTTCACCGGGGACAGATATTAACTATGGCTACACCTTC
CDR3aa: CASSPSPGTDINYGYTF

d_gene: .
abundance: few
v_gene: TRBV7-2
j_gene: TRBJ2-7
CDR3nt: TGTGCCAGCAGCCTCCTGCCCCCGGACAGTCGATACGAGCAGTACTTC
CDR3aa: CASSLLPPDSRYEQYF

d_gene: .
abundance: .
v_gene: TRBV6-1
j_gene: TRBJ2-5
CDR3nt: TGTGCCAGCAGGGCCCTTAACGACTGGGTGCAAGAGACCCAGTACTTC
CDR3aa: CASRALNDWVQETQYF

d_gene: TRBD2
abundance: .
v_gene: TRBV10-3
j_gene: TRBJ2-3
CDR3nt: TGTGCGACCCGGGCGGCTAGCGGGGTGGATTTCGATACGCAGTATTTT
CDR3aa: CATRAASGVDFDTQYF

d_gene: TRBD1
abundance: .
v_gene: TRBV6-5
j_gene: TRBJ2-3
CDR3nt: TGTGCCAGCAGCCCCAGGGGGCCCATTGGCCCAGATACGCAGTATTTT
CDR3aa: CASSPRGPIGPDTQYF

d_gene: .
abundance: .
v_gene: TRBV6-2/TRBV6-3
j_gene: TRBJ1-2
CDR3nt: TGTGCCAGCAGTTACCGGGACCCAGGGAACTATGGCTACACCTTC
CDR3aa: CASSYRDPGNYGYTF

d_gene: .
abundance: .
v_gene: TRBV7-2
j_gene: TRBJ2-5
CDR3nt: TGTGCCAGCCACCGGGTGGGGGAGACCCAGTACTTC
CDR3aa: CASHRVGETQYF

d_gene: TRBD1
abundance: few
v_gene: TRBV2
j_gene: TRBJ2-1
CDR3nt: TGTGCCAGCAGTGTACAGGGGGCAGGGAACAATGAGCAGTTCTTC
CDR3aa: CASSVQGAGNNEQFF